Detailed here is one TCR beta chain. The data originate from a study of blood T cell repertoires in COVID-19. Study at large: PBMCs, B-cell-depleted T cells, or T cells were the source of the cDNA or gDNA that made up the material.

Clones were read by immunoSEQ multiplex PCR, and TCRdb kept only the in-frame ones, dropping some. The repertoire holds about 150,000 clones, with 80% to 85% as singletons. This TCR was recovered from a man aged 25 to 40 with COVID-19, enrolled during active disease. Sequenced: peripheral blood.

The CDR3, as DNA: TGCGCCAGCAGCTTGGTTGGGACAGGGACTGCCAGGGCCAACGTCCTGACTTTC. As protein: CASSLVGTGTARANVLTF. V is TRBV5-1 and J is TRBJ2-6; 9 positions match TRBD1. V trimming: 0 bases; J trimming: 5 bases; junction bases outside the gene matches: 9. This CDR3 spans 18 amino acids. The germline CDR1 and CDR2 sequences are SGHRS and YFSETQ.